This TCR beta chain is drawn from a study of cytomegalovirus exposure and HLA in healthy donors. Points from the study as a whole: Reportedly, cytomegalovirus status was diagnosed with high sensitivity and specificity. Equally common other TCR beta chains were less clonally expanded than HLA-associated ones, a later analysis found. Some TCR beta chains (approximately 180 of them) were listed as cytomegalovirus-associated.

All donors participated as healthy donors of bone marrow. A note on this clone: Its antigen remains unknown.

This PCR relied on a set of 60 Vbeta primers and 13 Jbeta primers. Produced via immunoSEQ multiplex PCR; TCRdb's table is partial and in-frame only. The sample includes approximately 45,000 clones. This CDR3 spans 15 amino acids. Germline CDR1 LNHDA, CDR2 SQIVND (reference sequence). Trimming took 5 bases from V and 2 from J, leaving 15 bases between them. Sequencing input: PBMCs. The J gene is TRBJ2-5, the V gene TRBV19; TRBD1 might be the D (6 bases). This clonotype was sampled from a male donor in good health and CMV-seronegative. DNA for the CDR3: TGTGCCAGTAGTGACTCCAACAGGGTACAAGAGACCCAGTACTTC. Translation gives CASSDSNRVQETQYF.